These T cell receptor beta chains were read from a single sample in a study of cytomegalovirus exposure and HLA in healthy donors. TCRdb's copy holds only in-frame clones and misses some; the assay was immunoSEQ multiplex PCR. Of 200,000 or so clones in the sample, about 79% are singletons; the top ten hold roughly an eighth. Sequenced: PBMCs. The receptors here all came from a woman aged 25 to 39 in good health and CMV-seropositive. Both conserved end residues are trimmed from each CDR3. The order of the fields is V gene, CDR3 protein.

V gene: TRBV7-6
CDR3 protein: ASSLDRGVNEQF

V gene: TRBV6-5
CDR3 protein: ASSLTGGYWAQH

V gene: TRBV25-1
CDR3 protein: ASSEAGSIGGYT

V gene: TRBV19
CDR3 protein: ASRDLRVNAGELF

V gene: TRBV30
CDR3 protein: AWSVLAGAYEQY

V gene: TRBV29-1
CDR3 protein: SVEDRAVGGYT

V gene: TRBV29-1
CDR3 protein: SVQNTEAF

V gene: TRBV30
CDR3 protein: ASDREREAF

V gene: TRBV2
CDR3 protein: ASRLPGVVDGYT

V gene: TRBV29-1
CDR3 protein: SVYQDSGNTIY

V gene: TRBV13
CDR3 protein: ASSWGTSTDTQY

V gene: TRBV28
CDR3 protein: ASSPRQDGEKLF

V gene: TRBV28
CDR3 protein: ATRAASNTEAF

V gene: TRBV7-9
CDR3 protein: ASSLDSHNTEAF

V gene: TRBV27
CDR3 protein: ASSLSPGYEQY

V gene: TRBV7-6
CDR3 protein: ASSFSGGRTYNEQF

V gene: TRBV7-8
CDR3 protein: ASSLTPGEEKLF